This TCR beta chain came from a study of T cell responses to AZD1222 COVID-19 vaccine. Study-wide points: The sample set comprised mostly white British donors with more females, and clonal diversity was possibly underestimated. With dominance at 160-218 and 743-854, vaccine-associated CD4 TCRs spanned spike.

In the case of this clone: What it binds is unknown.

The CDR3 sequence is 15 residues long. Germline loops: CDR1 SNHLY, CDR2 FYNNEI. Trimming pared 1 base from V and 3 bases from J, leaving 12 bases between. The data were produced by immunoSEQ multiplex PCR, yet TCRdb's version contains in-frame clones alone and is incomplete. Of over 130,000 clones in the sample, roughly 91% were seen once. The sample here was peripheral blood, taken on day 0 of AZD1222 vaccination. The chain combines TRBV2 with TRBJ1-1; D uncertain. This receptor was obtained from an adult in good health. The CDR3 sequence is CASSEGVGPYTEAFF. The CDR3 DNA reads TGTGCCAGCAGTGAAGGGGTTGGGCCGTACACTGAAGCTTTCTTT.